The 11 T cell receptor beta chains presented below share a single source sample, sequenced in a study of human T cells and chemical hapten exposure (dated by TCRdb to about 2021). The receptor library was made with RACE. Sequencer: NextSeq 500. The public sequencing data were trimmed at Q25 with fastp and processed into clonotypes with MiXCR by TCRdb, which kept only in-frame beta chains. CDR3 protein sequences are deduplicated, and each keeps its most common genes and DNA. This sample comprises 65,000 to 70,000 distinct CDR3 sequences, approximately 9.9% of them detected only once. Approximately 5.5% of the sample is taken by the ten largest. The label giving this sample's time point can be read as: pre-sensitization, week 0. This specimen's treatment or condition label, interpreted: therapeutic diphenylcyclopropenone sensitization with weekly scalp DPC. Sequenced material: whole blood, taken in connection with sensitization to the hapten diphenylcyclopropenone (DPC). These receptors were collected from a woman aged 45 to 65 with alopecia areata. Some clones in this sample may be carry-over from other donors' samples.

This clonotype has just a few counts. V and J are TRBV20-1 and TRBJ2-7; perhaps TRBD2 as D (5 bases). Germline CDR1 and CDR2: DFQATT and SNEGSKA (reference sequence). With 7 bases removed from V and 2 bases from J, the gap between germline ends came to 15 bases. This CDR3 spans 13 amino acids. The CDR3: CSERAVLAYEQYF. CDR3 bases: TGCAGTGAGCGAGCGGTCCTTGCCTACGAGCAGTACTTC.

This chain connects TRBV6-2 or TRBV6-3 to TRBJ1-1; D gene uncertain. V lost 3 bases and J 9 bases, leaving 14 bases between the germline ends. The CDR3 is made up of 13 amino acids. Germline CDR1 and CDR2: MNHEY and SVGEGT. CDR3 in amino acids: CASSYSGRRKAFF. The CDR3 bases are TGTGCCAGCAGTTATTCCGGCCGTCGCAAAGCTTTCTTT.

This clonotype was found a few times. The chain employs TRBV7-2 and TRBJ1-1, with 9 bases that match TRBD1. J lost 0 bases, V lost 5 bases, and 7 bases had no gene match. This CDR3 spans 16 amino acids. CDR1 is SGHTA, CDR2 FQGNSA, per germline. The CDR3 reads CASSGRTGVLNTEAFF. As DNA, the CDR3 is TGTGCCAGCAGCGGACGGACAGGGGTCCTGAACACTGAAGCTTTCTTT.

This chain links TRBV19 with TRBJ2-3; no reliable D call. Germline CDR1 and CDR2: LNHDA and SQIVND (reference sequence). V shed 4 bases and J shed 0 bases, with 8 bases lying between them. The CDR3 totals 14 residues. The CDR3 sequence: CASSSSSSTDTQYF. As DNA, the CDR3 is TGTGCCAGTAGTAGCAGCTCTAGCACAGATACGCAGTATTTT.

This clonotype was recorded at least ten times. CDR3 bases: TGTGCCAGCAGCGGACAAGAAGTCTTTGCAACTAATGAAAAACTGTTTTTT. Its translation: CASSGQEVFATNEKLFF. The chain couples TRBV25-1 to TRBJ1-4; D possibly corresponds to TRBD1 (5 bases). The CDR3 runs to 17 residues. CDR1 and CDR2 (germline): MGHDK, SYGVNS. V lost 6 bases and J lost 0, with 17 bases in between.

The gene calls are TRBV9 and TRBJ1-1; weak D call: TRBD1 (6 bases). The CDR3 totals 17 residues. In germline, CDR1 is SGDLS, CDR2 YYNGEE. V lost 4 bases and J 2 bases, leaving 21 bases between the germline ends. The CDR3 DNA is TGTGCCAGCAGCCCGTACCCCCTTCGGACAGCAAACACTGAAGCTTTCTTT. Its protein is CASSPYPLRTANTEAFF.

This clonotype has at least ten counts. The chain employs TRBV29-1 and TRBJ1-3; D is uncertain. V dropped 4 bases and J dropped 0 bases, with 7 bases sitting between them. Germline values: CDR1 SQVTM, CDR2 ANQGSEA. This CDR3 contains 13 residues. CDR3 protein: CSVAWSSGNTIYF. CDR3 nucleotide sequence: TGCAGCGTTGCCTGGAGCTCTGGAAACACCATATATTTT.

This clonotype was found a few times. The chain uses TRBV20-1 and TRBJ1-1, with a tentative D call TRBD1 (6 bases). Germline values: CDR1 DFQATT, CDR2 SNEGSKA (reference sequence). V lost 2 bases and J 2 bases, leaving 9 bases between the germline ends. The CDR3 consists of 13 residues. CDR3 in DNA: TGCAGTGCTAGAAAACAGGGAAACACTGAAGCTTTCTTT. Protein: CSARKQGNTEAFF.

In its sample, this clonotype was seen many times. The chain has TRBV14 and TRBJ2-7; 7 positions agree with TRBD1. The CDR3 extends over 16 amino acids. Trimming at V came to 6 bases and at J to 2 bases, leaving 13 bases not matched to a gene. CDR1 is SGHDN, CDR2 FVKESK, per germline. The chain's CDR3 is CASSGRGGGPPYEQYF. The CDR3 DNA is TGTGCCAGCAGTGGGCGAGGGGGCGGCCCCCCCTACGAGCAGTACTTC.

This chain links TRBV9 with TRBJ1-5; 7 bases match TRBD1. The CDR3 has 16 amino acids. Germline CDR1 SGDLS, CDR2 YYNGEE. With 3 bases clipped from V and 4 bases from J, the junction kept 10 bases outside the gene matches. CDR3 nucleotide sequence: TGTGCCAGCAGCGAGGGGGACACAGGGGTGAATCAGCCCCAGCATTTT. Residues: CASSEGDTGVNQPQHF.

This clonotype was observed at least ten times. The rearrangement joins TRBV20-1 to TRBJ1-1; D is undetermined. Germline V CDR1 and CDR2: DFQATT, SNEGSKA (reference sequence). The V gene lost 5 bases and the J gene lost 3 bases, with 7 bases spanning the gap. This CDR3 has 11 residues. CDR3 nucleotide sequence: TGCAGTGCTTGGAAGGACACTGAAGCTTTCTTT. Residues: CSAWKDTEAFF.